This T cell receptor beta chain is drawn from a study of T cell changes during pregnancy in multiple sclerosis. CDR3 length: 14 residues. Per germline, CDR1 SNHLY and CDR2 FYNNEI. Deletions cut 5 bases from V and 3 bases from J, with 11 bases between. TCRdb's table, derived via immunoSEQ multiplex PCR, lists solely in-frame clones and lacks some. The sample includes 79,000 or so clones, roughly 92% of them seen just once. This TCR came from a female donor with multiple sclerosis, enrolled in a pregnancy study. The sequences come from CD4+ T cells from peripheral blood mononuclear cells, collected before pregnancy. The chain couples TRBV2 to TRBJ1-5; the D gene is possibly TRBD1 (6 bases). CDR3 bases: TGTGCCAGCAGTCAGGACAGCTACAATCAGCCCCAGCATTTT. Translating gives CASSQDSYNQPQHF.